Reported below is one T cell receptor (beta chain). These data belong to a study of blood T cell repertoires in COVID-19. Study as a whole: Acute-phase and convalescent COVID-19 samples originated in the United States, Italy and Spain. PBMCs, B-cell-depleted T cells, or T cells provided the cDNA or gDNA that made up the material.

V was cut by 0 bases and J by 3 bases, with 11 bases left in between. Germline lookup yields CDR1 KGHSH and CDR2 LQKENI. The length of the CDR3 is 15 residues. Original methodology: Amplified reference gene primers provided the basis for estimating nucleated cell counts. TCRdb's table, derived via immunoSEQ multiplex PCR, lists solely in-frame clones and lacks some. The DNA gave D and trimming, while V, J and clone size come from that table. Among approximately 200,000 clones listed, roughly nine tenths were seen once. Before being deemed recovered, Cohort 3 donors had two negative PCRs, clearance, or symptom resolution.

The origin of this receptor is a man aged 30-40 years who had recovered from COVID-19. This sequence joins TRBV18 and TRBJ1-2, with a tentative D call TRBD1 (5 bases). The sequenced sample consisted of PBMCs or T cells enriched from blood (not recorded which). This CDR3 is CASSPPQGSDYGYTF. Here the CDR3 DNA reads TGTGCCAGCTCACCACCGCAGGGAAGCGACTATGGCTACACCTTC.